Listed here is a single T cell receptor (beta chain). Residents of 24 US areas, aged roughly 18 to 89 years, made up the participants. Assignments of participants to cohorts depended upon their own reported clinical history. These data originate in a study of blood T cell repertoires in COVID-19. There are 13 residues in the CDR3. In the source study's methods: By means of reference gene primer amplification, nucleated cell counts were estimated. Sequencing used immunoSEQ multiplex PCR; TCRdb keeps in-frame clones, though not all of them. That table is the source of V, J and clone size, and D and trimming were worked out from the DNA. Of around 250,000 clones listed, roughly 88% are singletons.

The receptor was isolated from a woman aged 50 to 60 who had recovered from COVID-19. The chain recombines TRBV21-1 with TRBJ1-1. TRBV21-1 is noted as a pseudogene. Sample: PBMCs or T cells enriched from blood (not recorded which). The CDR3 nucleotides read TGTGCCAGCAGCAAAGCTAGTTTGTCTGAAGCTTTCTTT. Translation: CASSKASLSEAFF.